This TCR beta chain was identified in a study of shared clonotypes between healthy human individuals. With respect to this clone: Its target is unknown.

The study separated CD4+ cells into CD45RA+ naive and CD45RA-negative memory subsets. Study-wide points: Among a few donors, roughly 5.4% of naive CD4 clonotypes were found in common.

Sorted-subset replicate PCRs used roughly 180 ng DNA, approximately 33,000 T cell genomes. How the authors handled the data: Junction-only sequences without quality scores came from ImmunoSEQ, so filtering differed. Assay used: immunoSEQ multiplex PCR; TCRdb lists only in-frame clones, some missing. The DNA gave D and trimming, while V, J and clone size come from that table. The table shows 2 million to 2.5 million clones, with approximately 94% occurring only once. The CDR3 is made up of 15 amino acids. Looked up from germline, CDR1 is LNHNV and CDR2 is YYDKDF (reference sequence). V was shortened by 1 base and J by 4 bases, with 11 bases between the two germline ends.

This receptor was identified in a man aged 18 to 35 in good health. The sample consisted of naive CD4+ T cells sorted from blood. Documented subset: CD45RA+ positively selected. The chain combines TRBV15 with TRBJ2-1; D gene unclear. CDR3: CATSRVIMGYNEQFF. The DNA of the CDR3 is TGTGCCACCAGCAGAGTTATAATGGGTTACAATGAGCAGTTCTTC.